These 23 T cell receptor beta chains were sequenced from one sample in a study of CD8+ T cells in alopecia areata. The sequencing template was cDNA reverse transcribed from extracted RNA. Only in-frame clones appear in the TCRdb table, and some are missing; sequencing was by immunoSEQ multiplex PCR. The sample contains 190,000 or so clones, roughly 61% of which appear only once. Treatment given: oral pan-JAK inhibitor, 5-10 mg twice daily. The specimen was CD8+ T cells sorted from blood, collected at week 24, from a patient treated with tofacitinib. The origin of the receptors is a human donor with alopecia areata.

The V and J genes are TRBV4-2 and TRBJ2-7; no reliable D call. Trimming took 0 bases from V and 0 from J, leaving 12 bases between them. The CDR3 length is 16 residues. In germline, CDR1 is LGHNA, CDR2 YNFKEQ. CDR3 residues: CASSQDSTGSSYEQYF. Here the CDR3 DNA reads TGTGCCAGCAGCCAAGATAGTACGGGTAGCTCCTACGAGCAGTACTTC.

The rearrangement joins TRBV5-1 to TRBJ1-1, with D unclear. The CDR3 length is 12 residues. Germline CDR1 SGHRS, CDR2 YFSETQ. V lost 7 bases and J lost 2, with 9 bases in between. The CDR3 protein is CASRGLNTEAFF. For the CDR3, the DNA is TGCGCCAGCCGGGGTCTCAACACTGAAGCTTTCTTT.

The chain recombines TRBV11-2 with TRBJ2-5; D is tentatively TRBD1 or TRBD2 (6 bases each). Germline values: CDR1 SGHAT, CDR2 FQNNGV. Deletions cut 3 bases from V and 4 bases from J, with 15 bases between. This CDR3 spans 15 amino acids. The chain's CDR3 is CASSLTGGRGETQYF. As DNA, the CDR3 is TGTGCCAGCAGCTTGACCGGGGGCCGTGGAGAGACCCAGTACTTC.

The chain is built from TRBV29-1 and TRBJ1-1; D remains unclear. The V gene lost 3 bases and the J gene lost 7 bases, with 6 bases spanning the gap. The CDR3 runs to 10 residues. Germline CDR1 is SQVTM and CDR2 is ANQGSEA. For the CDR3, the DNA is TGCAGCGTTGAGTCTTTTGAAGCTTTCTTT. Its translation: CSVESFEAFF.

The chain combines TRBV4-1 with TRBJ2-2; D assignment may be TRBD1 or TRBD2 (5 bases each). Germline V gene sequence: CDR1 MGHRA, CDR2 YSYEKL. V was trimmed by 4 bases and J by 3 bases, leaving 12 bases between them. The length of the CDR3 is 15 residues. CDR3 amino acids: CASSPGGVDTGELFF. In DNA, the CDR3 is TGCGCCAGCAGCCCTGGGGGTGTTGACACCGGGGAGCTGTTTTTT.

The chain carries TRBV5-1 and TRBJ1-5, with 7 bases that match TRBD1. This CDR3 contains 15 residues. V shed 2 bases and J 0 bases; nucleotides not matched to a gene: 2. Germline V gene lookup returns CDR1 SGHRS and CDR2 YFSETQ. In DNA, the CDR3 is TGCGCCAGCAGCTTCGGGACAGATAGCAATCAGCCCCAGCATTTT. Translation: CASSFGTDSNQPQHF. The variable domain in full, completed from reference TRBV5-1 and TRBJ1-5, reads KAGVTQTPRYLIKTRGQQVTLSCSPISGHRSVSWYQQTPGQGLQFLFEYFSETQRNKGNFPGRFSGRQFSNSRSEMNVSTLELGDSALYLCASSFGTDSNQPQHFGDGTRLSIL.

This clone was detected a few times. The rearrangement links TRBV6-5 to TRBJ2-1; 11 nucleotides align to TRBD1. Trimming removed 6 bases from V and 6 bases from J; junction bases left unmatched: 4. The germline gives CDR1 MNHEY, CDR2 SVGAGI. This CDR3 spans 14 amino acids. The CDR3 region is CASRRTGGLNEQFF. The CDR3 DNA sequence: TGTGCCAGCAGGAGGACAGGGGGCCTCAATGAGCAGTTCTTC.

This clone showed up just a few times. The chain couples TRBV7-9 to TRBJ2-1; 7 bases line up with TRBD1. V was pared by 5 bases and J by 6 bases, with 7 bases of the junction left unmatched. CDR1 is SEHNR, CDR2 FQNEAQ, per germline (reference sequence). This CDR3 comprises 14 residues. The CDR3 DNA reads TGTGCCAGCAGCCTGACAGGGACGCTCAATGAGCAGTTCTTC. Its translation is CASSLTGTLNEQFF. Full variable domain (outside the CDR3, taken from reference TRBV7-9 and TRBJ2-1): DTGVSQNPRHKITKRGQNVTFRCDPISEHNRLYWYRQTLGQGPEFLTYFQNEAQLEKSRLLSDRFSAERPKGSFSTLEIQRTEQGDSAMYLCASSLTGTLNEQFFGPGTRLTVL.

This clone was picked up a small number of times. The chain couples TRBV5-1 to TRBJ2-7; 7 positions match TRBD1. Germline CDR1 reads SGHRS; CDR2 reads YFSETQ. Trimming at V came to 4 bases and at J to 0 bases, leaving 7 bases not matched to a gene. This CDR3 spans 15 amino acids. CDR3 residues: CASSPGQVYSYEQYF. In nucleotides, the CDR3 is TGCGCCAGCAGCCCAGGACAGGTGTACTCCTACGAGCAGTACTTC.

This chain connects TRBV5-1 to TRBJ2-1, with 8 bases identical to TRBD2. Losses at the gene ends were 2 bases for V and 3 bases for J; bases not matched to a gene: 1. Germline V gene data show CDR1 as SGHRS and CDR2 as YFSETQ. This CDR3 has 14 residues. The CDR3, as DNA: TGCGCCAGCAGCTTACGGGGGGGCTACAATGAGCAGTTCTTC. Encoded protein: CASSLRGGYNEQFF. Complete variable domain (other parts from reference TRBV5-1 and TRBJ2-1): KAGVTQTPRYLIKTRGQQVTLSCSPISGHRSVSWYQQTPGQGLQFLFEYFSETQRNKGNFPGRFSGRQFSNSRSEMNVSTLELGDSALYLCASSLRGGYNEQFFGPGTRLTVL.

The chain joins TRBV5-6 to TRBJ1-6, with 8 bases matching TRBD1. Per germline, CDR1 SGHDT and CDR2 YYEEEE. Trimming took 1 base from V and 0 from J; bases not matched to a gene: 9. This CDR3 is 19 amino acids long. CDR3 sequence reads: CASSLFGTGQSSYNSPLHF. In DNA, the CDR3 is TGTGCCAGCAGCTTGTTCGGGACAGGTCAGAGCTCCTATAATTCACCCCTCCACTTT.

The chain links TRBV11-2 to TRBJ1-6; D is perhaps TRBD1 (5 bases). Germline V gene lookup returns CDR1 SGHAT and CDR2 FQNNGV. The V end lost 3 bases, the J end lost 12 bases, and 6 bases lay between the germline ends. This CDR3 comprises 11 residues. The CDR3 DNA is TGTGCCAGCAGCTTTCAGGGACCCCTCCACTTT. This gives the protein CASSFQGPLHF.

V usage is TRBV18 and J usage is TRBJ1-5; 8 bases map to TRBD1. CDR3 length: 15 amino acids. From germline, CDR1 is KGHSH and CDR2 LQKENI. Losses at the gene ends were 4 bases for V and 2 bases for J; bases not matched to a gene: 4. The DNA for the CDR3 is TGTGCCAGCTCACGACAGGGGAACGGCAATCAGCCCCAGCATTTT. This codes for CASSRQGNGNQPQHF.

The chain couples TRBV27 to TRBJ1-5; D is perhaps TRBD1 (5 bases). The germline V gene encodes CDR1 MNHEY and CDR2 SMNVEV (reference sequence). CDR3 length equals 15 residues. Trimming stripped 5 bases from V and 0 bases from J, with 11 bases between. The CDR3 reads CASSTMQGSNQPQHF. Written as DNA, the CDR3 is TGTGCCAGCAGTACGATGCAGGGTAGCAATCAGCCCCAGCATTTT.

This clone was found a few times. The chain joins TRBV27 to TRBJ2-3; D not resolved. Germline assignment: CDR1 MNHEY and CDR2 SMNVEV (reference sequence). The CDR3 covers 12 residues. V lost 6 bases and J lost 4, with 8 bases in between. The CDR3 region is CASRSDPDTQYF. Here the CDR3 DNA reads TGTGCCAGCAGAAGTGACCCAGATACGCAGTATTTT.

This clone was detected a few times. This chain connects TRBV11-2 to TRBJ2-3, with D possibly TRBD1 on 6 matching bases. Germline CDR1 is SGHAT and CDR2 is FQNNGV. Trimming took 3 bases from V and 4 from J, leaving 14 bases between them. CDR3 length: 15 residues. In DNA, the CDR3 is TGTGCCAGCAGCTTCAGGGGCCGGGACCCAGATACGCAGTATTTT. This gives the protein CASSFRGRDPDTQYF.

The rearrangement joins TRBV13 to TRBJ2-7; D unclear. V lost 2 bases to trimming and J lost 0 bases, with 17 bases between them. CDR3 length equals 17 residues. Germline assignment: CDR1 PRHDT and CDR2 FYEKMQ (reference sequence). CDR3 in amino acids: CASSLRTASLPSYEQYF. CDR3 in DNA: TGTGCCAGCAGCTTAAGAACAGCGTCCCTACCCTCCTACGAGCAGTACTTC.

The V call is TRBV27, the J call TRBJ1-4, with D perhaps matching TRBD1 (5 bases). V lost 5 bases to trimming and J lost 8 bases, with 15 bases between them. CDR3 length: 14 residues. CDR1 MNHEY and CDR2 SMNVEV come from the germline V gene (reference sequence). The CDR3 protein is CASSPLGLTEKLFF. The CDR3 nucleotides read TGTGCCAGCAGTCCTCTGGGACTTACAGAAAAACTGTTTTTT.

V is TRBV7-9 and J is TRBJ2-3; 9 bases agree with TRBD1. This CDR3 contains 17 residues. CDR1 SEHNR and CDR2 FQNEAQ come from the germline V gene (reference sequence). Trimming removed 1 base from V and 1 base from J; junction bases left unmatched: 6. CDR3 amino acids: CASSLDTGGAGTDTQYF. CDR3 sequence (DNA): TGTGCCAGCAGCTTAGACACAGGGGGCGCGGGCACAGATACGCAGTATTTT.

This clone was recorded a few times. The rearrangement joins TRBV15 to TRBJ2-4; D not certain. Germline-derived CDR1 and CDR2 are LNHNV and YYDKDF (reference sequence). V was cut by 3 bases and J by 0 bases, with 9 bases left in between. The CDR3 is 15 residues long. CDR3: CATSSASLAKNIQYF. DNA of the CDR3: TGTGCCACCAGCAGTGCCTCTCTAGCCAAAAACATTCAGTACTTC.

In its sample, this clone was seen a few times. The CDR3 loop reads CASNLQGAYNEQFF. Here the CDR3 DNA reads TGTGCCAGCAACTTACAGGGGGCGTACAATGAGCAGTTCTTC. The chain uses TRBV27 and TRBJ2-1; 9 nucleotides agree with TRBD1. The length of the CDR3 is 14 residues. CDR1 is MNHEY and CDR2 is SMNVEV in the germline V gene (reference sequence). Trimming took 7 bases from V and 4 from J; bases not matched to a gene: 5.

In this sample, this clone turned up a few times. This chain joins TRBV6-4 and TRBJ2-3; TRBD2 agrees at 7 bases. The germline CDR1 and CDR2 sequences are MRHNA and SNTAGT. The ends lost 5 bases at V and 2 bases at J; junction bases unmatched: 7. CDR3 length: 15 residues. This CDR3 reads CASSLTSLSTDTQYF. The CDR3 bases are TGTGCCAGCAGTTTGACTAGCCTATCCACAGATACGCAGTATTTT.

V usage is TRBV5-1 and J usage is TRBJ2-7; 10 bases are a match to TRBD1. Looked up from germline, CDR1 is SGHRS and CDR2 is YFSETQ. The trim removed 1 base at V and 3 bases at J, leaving 4 bases unmatched. This CDR3 is 15 amino acids long. For the CDR3, the DNA is TGCGCCAGCAGCTTGTCCCGGGACAGGGGCTACGAGCAGTACTTC. This gives the protein CASSLSRDRGYEQYF.